This T cell receptor beta chain was captured by sequencing in a study of graft-versus-host responses after intestinal transplantation. Study-level results: Some patients had graft-donor T cell macrochimerism, and their allografts showed high graft-versus-host to host-versus-graft clonal ratios. Early post-transplant HvG declines were associated with peak circulating GvH clone levels.

Notes on this clone: What it recognizes is unknown.

The CDR3 spans 14 residues. With V trimmed by 7 bases and J by 5 bases, 6 bases remained unmatched. CDR1 MNHNS and CDR2 SASEGT come from the germline V gene. Clones were read by immunoSEQ multiplex PCR, and TCRdb kept only the in-frame ones, dropping some. The sample has 90,000 to 120,000 clones; roughly 89% are singletons. This chain uses TRBV6-1 with TRBJ2-5; 11 bases are shared with TRBD1. The source was unstimulated CD4+ T cells sorted from spleen or lymph node cells, collected before transplant. The sequence was obtained from a human donor who was the organ donor for an intestinal transplant. The CDR3 loop reads CASTRTGGDETQYF. CDR3 DNA: TGTGCCAGCACGAGGACAGGGGGCGATGAGACCCAGTACTTC.